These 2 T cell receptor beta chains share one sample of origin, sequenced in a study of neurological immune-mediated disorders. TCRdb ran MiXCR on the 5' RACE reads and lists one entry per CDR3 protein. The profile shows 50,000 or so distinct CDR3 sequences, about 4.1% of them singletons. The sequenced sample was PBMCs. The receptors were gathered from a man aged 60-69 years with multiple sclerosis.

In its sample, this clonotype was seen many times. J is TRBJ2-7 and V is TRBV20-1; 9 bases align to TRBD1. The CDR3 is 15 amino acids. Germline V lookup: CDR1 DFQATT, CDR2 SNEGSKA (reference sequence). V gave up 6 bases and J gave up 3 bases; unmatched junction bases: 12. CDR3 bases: TGCAGTGCCAATTCCTTACAGGGGGCAAACTACGAGCAGTACTTC. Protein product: CSANSLQGANYEQYF.

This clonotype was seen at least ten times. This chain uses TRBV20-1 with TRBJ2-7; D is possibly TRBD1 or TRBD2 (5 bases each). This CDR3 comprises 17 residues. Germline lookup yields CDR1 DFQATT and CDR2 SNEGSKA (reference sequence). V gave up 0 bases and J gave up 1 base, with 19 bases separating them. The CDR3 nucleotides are TGCAGTGCTAGAGATCTTGTGTTGGGACCGTCATCCTACGAGCAGTACTTC. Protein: CSARDLVLGPSSYEQYF.